This paragraph covers one T cell receptor (beta chain) sequence. Time point of the sample: baseline, week 1 (first vaccination visit). The treatment: pre-vaccination baseline after standard-of-care therapy. Each astrocytoma in the donors was new, WHO grade 3 or 4, IDH1-mutant and ATRX-lost. Produced via immunoSEQ multiplex PCR; TCRdb's table is partial and in-frame only. Found here are some 15,000 clones, almost 80% of them singletons; the top ten hold about a tenth. The data belong to a study of a mutant IDH1 vaccine in newly diagnosed glioma. Study at large: Averaging roughly 40 years of age, treated patients were approximately 62% male and approximately 38% female. The earlier regimen, radiotherapy, temozolomide, or both, was most often both.

Looked up from germline, CDR1 is MGHRA and CDR2 is YSYEKL. Trimming removed 0 bases from V and 7 bases from J; junction bases left unmatched: 4. The CDR3 loop spans 15 amino acids. The J gene is TRBJ1-5, the V gene TRBV4-1; TRBD1 agrees at 9 bases. The TCR originated in a man aged 35 to 55 with glioma. Sequencing was performed on PBMCs, taken from a glioma patient treated with radiotherapy, temozolomide or both. As DNA, the CDR3 is TGCGCCAGCAGCCAAGAACAGGGGGCTCGCCAGCCCCAGCATTTT. Translation: CASSQEQGARQPQHF.